This T cell receptor (beta chain) was identified in a study of blood T cells in healthy people across ages. Then a second PCR, running about 6 to 12 cycles, was carried out with a sample-barcoded 5' primer and a J-beta primer mix. Each CDR3 protein is one row after TCRdb ran MiXCR on the 5' RACE reads. The table records over 300,000 distinct CDR3 sequences, 45% to 65% of them present only once. As to this clonotype: A read error may be the cause here, since a much bigger clone is one base away.

CDR3 length: 19 residues. V lost 0 bases to trimming and J lost 0 bases; unmatched junction nucleotides: 12. Germline V gene sequence: CDR1 DFQATT, CDR2 SNEGSKA (reference sequence). The chain links TRBV20-1 to TRBJ2-1, with 9 nucleotides matching TRBD2. The sequence came from a man aged 60-69 years in good health. Sequencing used blood. CDR3 sequence reads: CSARDHPGLASSSYNEQFF. CDR3 nucleotides: TGCAGTGCTAGAGATCACCCGGGACTAGCTTCTAGCTCCTACAATGAGCAGTTCTTC.